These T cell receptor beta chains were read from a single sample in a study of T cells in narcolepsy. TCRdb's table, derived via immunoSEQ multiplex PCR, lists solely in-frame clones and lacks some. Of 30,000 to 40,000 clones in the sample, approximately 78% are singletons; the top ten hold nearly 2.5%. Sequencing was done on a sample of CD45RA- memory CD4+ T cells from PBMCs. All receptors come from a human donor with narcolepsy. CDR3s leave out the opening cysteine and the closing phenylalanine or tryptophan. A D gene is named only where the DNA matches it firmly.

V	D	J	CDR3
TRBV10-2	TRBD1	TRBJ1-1	ASSDRRDRVTEAF
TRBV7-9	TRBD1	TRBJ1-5	ASSLEATGGSNQPQH
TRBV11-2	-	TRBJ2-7	ASSLDGLAGGRYEQY
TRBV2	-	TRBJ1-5	ASSTGQPNQPQH
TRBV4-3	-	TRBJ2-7	ASSQVEGREQY
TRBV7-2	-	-	ASSLVAVYEQY
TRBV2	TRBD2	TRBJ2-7	ASSPGTSGGAVQY
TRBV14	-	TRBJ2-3	ASSQDLLSTDTQY
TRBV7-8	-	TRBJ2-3	ASSLTGTHTDTQY
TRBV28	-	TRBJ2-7	ASSIPSDKYEQY
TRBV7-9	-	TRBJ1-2	ASSLDRLRGYT
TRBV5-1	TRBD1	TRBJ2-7	ASSYGQGSFHEQY
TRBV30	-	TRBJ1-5	AWSDSNQPQH
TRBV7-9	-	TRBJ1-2	ASSTLAYGYT
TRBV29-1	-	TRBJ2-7	SVEGGGQTYEQY